Listed below are T cell receptor beta chains from one sample, sequenced in a study of metastatic and nonmetastatic thyroid tumors. Through MiXCR, TCRdb re-clonotyped the PCR reads. The sample shows around 7,500 clones, 29% of them seen only once. The sequenced sample consisted of tumor tissue. All receptors come from a female donor with papillary thyroid cancer or a benign thyroid nodule (not recorded which). Some clones in this sample may be carry-over from other donors' samples. The CDR3 runs from the conserved cysteine through the conserved F or W. A D gene is named only where the DNA matches it firmly. Rows give clone size only sometimes, using once, few, many, or a class for an expanded clone.

D: .
V: TRBV12-3/TRBV12-4
size: .
CDR3: CASSYAGTEREQFF

D: TRBD2
V: TRBV20-1
size: .
CDR3: CSAKAGRSAYEQYF

D: .
V: TRBV6-1
size: medium-sized
CDR3: CASSKDPGTGTNEKLFF

D: TRBD2
V: TRBV10-3
size: .
CDR3: CAISAGGSSYEQYF

D: TRBD1
V: TRBV27
size: few
CDR3: CAIRFPGQGHGYTF

D: .
V: TRBV6-2/TRBV6-3
size: .
CDR3: CASSYTRPGAQYF

D: TRBD1
V: TRBV5-4
size: many
CDR3: CASSLVRTGGQETQYF

D: .
V: TRBV9
size: .
CDR3: CASSGASNTEAFF

D: .
V: TRBV30
size: medium-sized
CDR3: CAWGGTTGQPQHF

D: .
V: TRBV11-2
size: .
CDR3: CASSPPASYNEQFF

D: .
V: TRBV28
size: medium-sized
CDR3: CASNPGGETQYF

D: TRBD2
V: TRBV10-1
size: large
CDR3: CASSESGAGGYEQYF

D: .
V: TRBV4-2
size: .
CDR3: CASSKEARHNTGELFF

D: TRBD1
V: TRBV19
size: few
CDR3: CATTVGQYNEQFF

D: .
V: TRBV4-1
size: .
CDR3: CASSQTQGPYNEQFF

D: TRBD2
V: TRBV11-1
size: .
CDR3: CASSSGRWEGTYNEQFF

D: .
V: TRBV12-3/TRBV12-4
size: few
CDR3: CASRLTRSPYEQYF

D: TRBD1
V: TRBV6-4
size: large
CDR3: CASSDSGGDNSPLHF

D: .
V: TRBV20-1
size: medium-sized
CDR3: CRPQTANTEAFF

D: .
V: TRBV20-1
size: .
CDR3: CSARSDPSYEQYF

D: TRBD2
V: TRBV20-1
size: .
CDR3: CSAKTGTSGTYSEQFF

D: .
V: TRBV6-1
size: .
CDR3: CASSEGDGYEQYF

D: .
V: TRBV2
size: few
CDR3: CASTAGAAGNQPQHF

D: TRBD1
V: TRBV6-1
size: large
CDR3: CASRKGGGNEKLFF

D: .
V: TRBV18
size: many
CDR3: CASSPTGVPNEKLFF

D: TRBD2
V: TRBV20-1
size: .
CDR3: CSGETNSGSPYEQYF

D: TRBD1
V: TRBV20-1
size: .
CDR3: CSARGEQGAWYEQYF

D: TRBD2
V: TRBV10-3
size: .
CDR3: CAISGSGGPSETQYF

D: .
V: TRBV27
size: .
CDR3: CARSGGGSCTDTLYF

D: TRBD2
V: TRBV18
size: once
CDR3: CASSPLGPGTSVYEQYF

D: TRBD2
V: TRBV6-1
size: few
CDR3: CASRKVPSGRAHYNEQFF

D: .
V: TRBV2
size: few
CDR3: CASNNGNTEAFF

D: .
V: TRBV7-9
size: .
CDR3: CASRSAGMGYNGYTF

D: TRBD1
V: TRBV24-1
size: .
CDR3: CATSEGVMGTGELFF

D: .
V: TRBV4-1
size: .
CDR3: CASSRLQLDTQYF

D: TRBD1
V: TRBV4-1
size: few
CDR3: CASSQARGTGGSYEQYF

D: TRBD1
V: TRBV7-2
size: .
CDR3: CAIIPDRGPEAFF

D: .
V: TRBV12-3/TRBV12-4
size: large
CDR3: CASNRIGRGETQYF

D: TRBD1
V: TRBV6-2/TRBV6-3
size: few
CDR3: CASSFGTGIEQYF

D: .
V: TRBV6-1
size: .
CDR3: CASSEGHFTEAFF

D: .
V: TRBV12-3/TRBV12-4
size: .
CDR3: CASSPLAWGPGAETQYF

D: TRBD1
V: TRBV6-1
size: few
CDR3: CASGGQGSYEQYF

D: TRBD1
V: TRBV11-1
size: few
CDR3: CASSFGTAEAFF

D: TRBD2
V: TRBV12-3/TRBV12-4
size: few
CDR3: CASSLVFGSGRARQEQFF

D: TRBD1
V: TRBV18
size: .
CDR3: CASSQIGAGTGSTDTPYF

D: TRBD1
V: TRBV7-9
size: .
CDR3: CASRDRAPSGYGYTF

D: .
V: TRBV5-6
size: few
CDR3: CASSSSGLYGYTF

D: .
V: TRBV3-1
size: .
CDR3: CASSYFLNSPLHF

D: .
V: TRBV20-1
size: .
CDR3: CSAKSGTIGEQYF

D: .
V: TRBV11-2
size: few
CDR3: CASSLDPSSQQYF

D: .
V: TRBV11-2
size: once
CDR3: CASSSYLTNGYTF

D: .
V: TRBV6-1
size: .
CDR3: CASSQSSYEQYF

D: .
V: TRBV12-3/TRBV12-4
size: .
CDR3: CASSLGWLWGELFF

D: .
V: TRBV6-1
size: many
CDR3: CASNAYEQYF

D: TRBD1
V: TRBV6-1
size: few
CDR3: CASSENGQGRLRGYTF

D: .
V: TRBV11-3
size: few
CDR3: CASSPGGGDGNEQFF

D: .
V: TRBV3-1
size: medium-sized
CDR3: CARRVCGQPQHF

D: TRBD1
V: TRBV20-1
size: medium-sized
CDR3: CSARRTGGRQPQHF

D: .
V: TRBV6-2/TRBV6-3
size: many
CDR3: CASTQGDTDTQYF

D: .
V: TRBV5-1
size: .
CDR3: CASSLRQGYGYTF